This TCR beta chain appears in the sequencing data of a study of blood T cell repertoires in COVID-19. Background on the study: PBMCs, B-cell-depleted T cells, or T cells were the source of the cDNA or gDNA that made up the material.

In this sample, this clone turned up a few times. Here immunoSEQ multiplex PCR was the method, and the copy in TCRdb shows in-frame clones only, minus some. Of about 260,000 clones detected, more than 70% appear once; the ten largest clones hold approximately 11%. Seattle patients were enrolled during active infection and followed longitudinally. With 7 bases clipped from V and 3 bases from J, the junction kept 8 bases outside the gene matches. This CDR3 region has 14 residues. Per the germline V gene, CDR1 is MNHEY and CDR2 is SVGAGI. The rearrangement links TRBV6-5 to TRBJ1-1, with 7 nucleotides matching TRBD1. This TCR derives from a woman aged 30 to 39 with COVID-19, enrolled during active disease. Sequenced: peripheral blood. CDR3 in amino acids: CASIRGGAHTEAFF. The CDR3 DNA sequence: TGTGCCAGCATCAGAGGGGGCGCGCACACTGAAGCTTTCTTT.